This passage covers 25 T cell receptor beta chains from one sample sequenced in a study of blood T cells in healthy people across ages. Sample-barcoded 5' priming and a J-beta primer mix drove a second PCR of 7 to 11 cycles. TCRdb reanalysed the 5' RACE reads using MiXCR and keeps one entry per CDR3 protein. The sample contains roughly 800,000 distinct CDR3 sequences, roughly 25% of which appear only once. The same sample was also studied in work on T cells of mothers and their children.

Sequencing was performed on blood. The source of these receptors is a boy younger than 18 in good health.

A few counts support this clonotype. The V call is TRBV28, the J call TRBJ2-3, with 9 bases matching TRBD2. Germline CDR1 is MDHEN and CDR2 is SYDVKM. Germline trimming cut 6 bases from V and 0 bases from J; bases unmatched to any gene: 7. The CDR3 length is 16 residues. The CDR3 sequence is CASRKPSGTSTDTQYF. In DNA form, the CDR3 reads TGTGCCAGCAGAAAGCCTAGCGGGACTAGCACAGATACGCAGTATTTT.

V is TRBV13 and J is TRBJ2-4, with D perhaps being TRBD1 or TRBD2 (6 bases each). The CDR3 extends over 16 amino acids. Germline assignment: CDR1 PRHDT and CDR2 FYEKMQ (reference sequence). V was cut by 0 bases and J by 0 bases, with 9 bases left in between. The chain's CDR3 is CASSLGRGLAKNIQYF. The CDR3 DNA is TGTGCCAGCAGCTTAGGCAGGGGACTAGCCAAAAACATTCAGTACTTC.

The CDR3 reads CASSSEPSGAYEQYF. In DNA, the CDR3 is TGTGCCAGCAGTTCTGAGCCTAGCGGGGCCTACGAGCAGTACTTC. The chain has TRBV27 and TRBJ2-7, with 9 bases lining up with TRBD2. This CDR3 contains 15 residues. Trimming at V came to 4 bases and at J to 2 bases, leaving 6 bases not matched to a gene. Germline values: CDR1 MNHEY, CDR2 SMNVEV (reference sequence).

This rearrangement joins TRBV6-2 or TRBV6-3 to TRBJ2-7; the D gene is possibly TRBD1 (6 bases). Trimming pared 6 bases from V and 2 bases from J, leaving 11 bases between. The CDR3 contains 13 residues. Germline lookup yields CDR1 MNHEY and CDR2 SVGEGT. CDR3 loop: CASRGRGPYEQYF. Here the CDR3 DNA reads TGTGCCAGCAGGGGCAGGGGACCCTACGAGCAGTACTTC.

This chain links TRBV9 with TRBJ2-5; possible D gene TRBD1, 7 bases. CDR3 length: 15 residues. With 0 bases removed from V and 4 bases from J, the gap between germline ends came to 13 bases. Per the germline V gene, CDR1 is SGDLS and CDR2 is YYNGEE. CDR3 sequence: CASSVAEGATETQYF. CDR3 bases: TGTGCCAGCAGCGTAGCGGAGGGGGCCACAGAGACCCAGTACTTC.

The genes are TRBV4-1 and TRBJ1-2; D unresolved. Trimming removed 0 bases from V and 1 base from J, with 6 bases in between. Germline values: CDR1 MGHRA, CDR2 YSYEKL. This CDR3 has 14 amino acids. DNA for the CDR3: TGCGCCAGCAGCCAAGAAACGGATAACTATGGCTACACCTTC. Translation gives CASSQETDNYGYTF.

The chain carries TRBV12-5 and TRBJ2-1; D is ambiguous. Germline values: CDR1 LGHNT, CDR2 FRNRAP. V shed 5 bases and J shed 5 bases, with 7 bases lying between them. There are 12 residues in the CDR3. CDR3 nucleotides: TGTGCTAGTGGTGCCATCAACAATGAGCAGTTCTTC. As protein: CASGAINNEQFF. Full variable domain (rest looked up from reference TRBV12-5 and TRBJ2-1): DARVTQTPRHKVTEMGQEVTMRCQPILGHNTVFWYRQTMMQGLELLAYFRNRAPLDDSGMPKDRFSAEMPDATLATLKIQPSEPRDSAVYFCASGAINNEQFFGPGTRLTVL.

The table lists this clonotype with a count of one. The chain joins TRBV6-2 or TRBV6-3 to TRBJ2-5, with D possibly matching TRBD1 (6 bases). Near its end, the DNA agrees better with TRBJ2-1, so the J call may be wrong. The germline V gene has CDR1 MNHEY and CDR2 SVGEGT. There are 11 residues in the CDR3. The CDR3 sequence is CASTGAYEQFF. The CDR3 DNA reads TGTGCCAGCACAGGGGCTTATGAGCAGTTCTTC.

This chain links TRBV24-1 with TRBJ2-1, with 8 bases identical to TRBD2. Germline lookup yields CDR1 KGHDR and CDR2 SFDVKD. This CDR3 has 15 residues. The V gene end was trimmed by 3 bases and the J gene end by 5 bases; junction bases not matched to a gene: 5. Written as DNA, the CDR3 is TGTGCCACCAGTGATCCGGGACTAGATGACAATGAGCAGTTCTTC. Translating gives CATSDPGLDDNEQFF.

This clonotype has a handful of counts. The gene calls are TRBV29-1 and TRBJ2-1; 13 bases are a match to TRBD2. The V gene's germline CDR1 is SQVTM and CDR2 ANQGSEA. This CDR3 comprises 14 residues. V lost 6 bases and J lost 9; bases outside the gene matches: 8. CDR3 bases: TGCAGCGTCCCCACAGGGACTAGCGGGACTGAGCAGTTCTTC. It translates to CSVPTGTSGTEQFF.

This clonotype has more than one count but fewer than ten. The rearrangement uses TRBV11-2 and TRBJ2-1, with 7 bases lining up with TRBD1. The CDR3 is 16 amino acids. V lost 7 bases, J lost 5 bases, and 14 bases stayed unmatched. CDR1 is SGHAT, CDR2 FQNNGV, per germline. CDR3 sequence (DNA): TGTGCCAGCAACCAACCAGAGACAGGGTGGGACAATGAGCAGTTCTTC. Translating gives CASNQPETGWDNEQFF.

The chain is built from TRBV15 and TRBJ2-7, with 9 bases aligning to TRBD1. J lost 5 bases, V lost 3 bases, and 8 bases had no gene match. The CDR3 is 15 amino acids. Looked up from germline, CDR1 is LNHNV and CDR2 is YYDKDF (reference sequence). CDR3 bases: TGTGCCACCAGCAGGCCGGGACAGGGCGTCGACGAGCAGTACTTC. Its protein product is CATSRPGQGVDEQYF.

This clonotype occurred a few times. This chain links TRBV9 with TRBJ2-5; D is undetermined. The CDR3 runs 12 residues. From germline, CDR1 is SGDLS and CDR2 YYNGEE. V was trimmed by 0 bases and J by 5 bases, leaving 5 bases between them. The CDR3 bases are TGTGCCAGCAGCGTAGAATTTGAGACCCAGTACTTC. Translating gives CASSVEFETQYF. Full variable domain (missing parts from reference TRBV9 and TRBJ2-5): DSGVTQTPKHLITATGQRVTLRCSPRSGDLSVYWYQQSLDQGLQFLIQYYNGEERAKGNILERFSAQQFPDLHSELNLSSLELGDSALYFCASSVEFETQYFGPGTRLLVL.

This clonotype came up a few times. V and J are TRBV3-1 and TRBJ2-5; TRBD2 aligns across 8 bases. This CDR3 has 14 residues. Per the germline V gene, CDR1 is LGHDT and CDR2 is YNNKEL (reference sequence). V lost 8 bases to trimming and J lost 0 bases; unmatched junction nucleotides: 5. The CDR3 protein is CASVTAGDQETQYF. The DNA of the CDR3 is TGTGCCAGCGTGACAGCGGGGGACCAAGAGACCCAGTACTTC.

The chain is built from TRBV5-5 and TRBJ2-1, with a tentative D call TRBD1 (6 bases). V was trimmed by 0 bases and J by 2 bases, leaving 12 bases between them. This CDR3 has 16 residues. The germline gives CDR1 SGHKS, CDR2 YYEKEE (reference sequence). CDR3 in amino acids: CASSLVPRGTYNEQFF. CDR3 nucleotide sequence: TGTGCCAGCAGCTTGGTCCCCAGGGGTACCTACAATGAGCAGTTCTTC.

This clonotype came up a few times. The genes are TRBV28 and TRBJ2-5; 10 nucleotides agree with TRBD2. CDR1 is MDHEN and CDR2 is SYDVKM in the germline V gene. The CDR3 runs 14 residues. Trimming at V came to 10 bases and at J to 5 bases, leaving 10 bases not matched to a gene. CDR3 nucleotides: TGTGCCATCTCCAGTGTGGGACTAGCGGAGACCCAGTACTTC. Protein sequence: CAISSVGLAETQYF.

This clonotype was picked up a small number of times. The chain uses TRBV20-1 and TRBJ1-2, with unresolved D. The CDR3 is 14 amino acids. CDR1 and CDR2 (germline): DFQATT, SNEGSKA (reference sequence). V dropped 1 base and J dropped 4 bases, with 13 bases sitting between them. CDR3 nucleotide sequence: TGCAGTGCTAGAGCGGGAACCCCTCGCTATGGCTACACCTTC. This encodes CSARAGTPRYGYTF.

DNA of the CDR3: TGTGCCAGCAGTTTAAATCCCCTAGCGGGAGCTCATGAGCAGTTCTTC. Translating gives CASSLNPLAGAHEQFF. The V and J genes are TRBV12-3 or TRBV12-4 and TRBJ2-1; 10 nucleotides line up with TRBD2. The CDR3 consists of 16 residues. V shed 2 bases and J 8 bases; nucleotides not matched to a gene: 9.

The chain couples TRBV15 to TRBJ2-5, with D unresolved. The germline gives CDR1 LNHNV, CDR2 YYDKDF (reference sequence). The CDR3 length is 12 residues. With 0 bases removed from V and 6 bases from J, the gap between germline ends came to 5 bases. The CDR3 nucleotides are TGTGCCACCAGCAGAGAGGCGCAGACCCAGTACTTC. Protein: CATSREAQTQYF.

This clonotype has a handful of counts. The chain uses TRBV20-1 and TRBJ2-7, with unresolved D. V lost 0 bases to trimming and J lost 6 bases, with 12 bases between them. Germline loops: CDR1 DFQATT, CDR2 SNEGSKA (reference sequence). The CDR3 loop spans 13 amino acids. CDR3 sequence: CSARDLEAAEQYF. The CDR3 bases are TGCAGTGCTAGAGATCTAGAAGCCGCCGAGCAGTACTTC.

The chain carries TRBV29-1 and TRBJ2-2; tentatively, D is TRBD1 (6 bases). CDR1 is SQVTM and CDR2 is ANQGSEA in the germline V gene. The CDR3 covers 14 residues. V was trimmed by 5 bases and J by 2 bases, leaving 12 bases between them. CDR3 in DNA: TGCAGCGTTTCGGGACACCCTAACACCGGGGAGCTGTTTTTT. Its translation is CSVSGHPNTGELFF.

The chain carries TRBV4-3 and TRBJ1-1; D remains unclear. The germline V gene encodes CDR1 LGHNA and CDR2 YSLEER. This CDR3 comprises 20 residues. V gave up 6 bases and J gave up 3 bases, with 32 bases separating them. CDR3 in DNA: TGCGCCAGCAGGGCCGGATTACACGGACCCATCGAGGGTCGGGACACTGAAGCTTTCTTT. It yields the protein CASRAGLHGPIEGRDTEAFF.

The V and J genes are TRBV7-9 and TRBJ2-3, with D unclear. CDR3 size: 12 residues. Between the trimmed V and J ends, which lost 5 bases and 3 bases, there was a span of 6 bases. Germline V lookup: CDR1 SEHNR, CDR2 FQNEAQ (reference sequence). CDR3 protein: CASSEATDTQYF. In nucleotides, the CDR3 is TGTGCCAGCAGCGAGGCGACAGATACGCAGTATTTT. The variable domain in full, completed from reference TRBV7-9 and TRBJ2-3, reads DTGVSQNPRHKITKRGQNVTFRCDPISEHNRLYWYRQTLGQGPEFLTYFQNEAQLEKSRLLSDRFSAERPKGSFSTLEIQRTEQGDSAMYLCASSEATDTQYFGPGTRLTVL.

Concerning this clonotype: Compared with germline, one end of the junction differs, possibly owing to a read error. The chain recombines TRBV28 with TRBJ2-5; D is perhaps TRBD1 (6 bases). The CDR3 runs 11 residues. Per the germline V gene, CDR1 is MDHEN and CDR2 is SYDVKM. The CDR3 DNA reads TGTGCCAGCAGCAGTGGACAGACCCAGCACTTC. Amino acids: CASSSGQTQHF.

CDR3 DNA sequence: TGTGCCAGCAGCTCACTAGCGGGGGGGCCTAGCGAGCAGTACTTC. This encodes CASSSLAGGPSEQYF. The V call is TRBV7-2, the J call TRBJ2-7; 13 bases agree with TRBD2. This CDR3 has 15 amino acids. Germline CDR1 is SGHTA and CDR2 is FQGNSA. V lost 4 bases and J lost 6; bases outside the gene matches: 6.